Listed below are T cell receptor beta chains from one sample, sequenced in a study of blood T cell repertoires in COVID-19. Generated by immunoSEQ multiplex PCR, the TCRdb table keeps only in-frame clones and is missing some. The table lists 250,000 to 300,000 clones, under 90% of them singletons. Sequenced input: PBMCs or T cells enriched from blood (not recorded which). Every receptor here comes from a woman aged 40 to 50 who had recovered from COVID-19. The CDR3 runs from the conserved cysteine through the conserved F or W. The D gene is left open where the match is weak. Clone size, where shown, is once, few, many, or a class for clones that have expanded.

abundance,d_gene,v_gene,j_gene,CDR3nt,CDR3aa
.,.,TRBV25-1,TRBJ2-7,TGTGCCAGCAGTGAAGTGTCCCCCCGGGACGAGCAGTACTTC,CASSEVSPRDEQYF
.,.,TRBV2,TRBJ1-1,TGTGCCAGCATCTCTCAGGGTTTGGACACTGAAGCTTTCTTT,CASISQGLDTEAFF
.,TRBD2,TRBV7-3,TRBJ2-2,TGTGCCAGCAGCTTAGAAAGCGGGAGGGTGAGGTACACCGGGGAGCTGTTTTTT,CASSLESGRVRYTGELFF
few,.,TRBV9,TRBJ1-3,TGTGCCAGCAGCCTTCCCGGGACATCTGGAAACACCATATATTTT,CASSLPGTSGNTIYF
.,TRBD1,TRBV5-8,TRBJ2-5,TGTGCCAGCAGCCGCGACAGGGGTCAGGAGACCCAGTACTTC,CASSRDRGQETQYF
.,TRBD1,TRBV18,TRBJ1-6,TGTGCCAGCTCACCGGATGGGACAGGGGGTGGTTCACCCCTCCACTTT,CASSPDGTGGGSPLHF
.,TRBD2,TRBV19,TRBJ2-7,TGTGCCAGTAGTATAGGAGGAACTAGCGGGACGGACTACGAGCAGTACTTC,CASSIGGTSGTDYEQYF
.,.,TRBV7-3,TRBJ1-3,TGTGCCAGCAGCCTGGGGGGCTCTGGAAACACCATATATTTT,CASSLGGSGNTIYF
.,TRBD2,TRBV5-1,TRBJ2-5,TGCGCCAGCAACCAGGGACTAGCGGGAGATAAGGGCCAAGAGACCCAGTACTTC,CASNQGLAGDKGQETQYF
.,.,TRBV2,TRBJ1-6,TGTGCCAGCAGTGTCCAGGATAATTCACCCCTCCACTTT,CASSVQDNSPLHF
once,.,TRBV5-1,TRBJ1-1,TGCGCCAGCAGCTTGCAGGGTAGTTCTGAAGCTTTCTTT,CASSLQGSSEAFF
.,TRBD2,TRBV3-1/TRBV3-2,TRBJ2-3,TGTGCCAGCAGCCAAGCCGGGAGGAACACAGATACGCAGTATTTT,CASSQAGRNTDTQYF
.,.,TRBV10-1,TRBJ1-1,TGCGCCAGCAGTGAGTCGACGCGGGGGCTCTTGAACACTGAAGCTTTCTTT,CASSESTRGLLNTEAFF
.,.,TRBV30,TRBJ2-7,TGTGCCCGCGGGACAGCCCAATCTCACGAGCAGTACTTC,CARGTAQSHEQYF
.,TRBD1,TRBV7-9,TRBJ1-1,TGTGCCAGCAGCTTGGGACAGGGGAACACTGAAGCTTTCTTT,CASSLGQGNTEAFF
.,.,TRBV5-1,TRBJ1-2,TGCGCCAGCATTGATACGCCGGGGAACTATGGCTACACCTTC,CASIDTPGNYGYTF
.,.,TRBV18,TRBJ1-3,TGTGCCAGCTCACCCACGGTACAGGCGAGAGGAAACACCATATATTTT,CASSPTVQARGNTIYF
once,TRBD2,TRBV19,TRBJ2-2,TGTGCCAGTAGTATAGGCGGGGGGGCGAACACCGGGGAGCTGTTTTTT,CASSIGGGANTGELFF
few,TRBD1,TRBV25-1,TRBJ1-5,TGTGCCAGCAGCTCGACAGGGGGCAATCAGCCCCAGCATTTT,CASSSTGGNQPQHF
few,.,TRBV10-1,TRBJ1-3,TGCGCCAGCAGGGGGGAGGCCGACTCTGGAAACACCATATATTTT,CASRGEADSGNTIYF
.,TRBD1,TRBV27,TRBJ1-6,TGTGCCAGCAGTGAGACAGGGGGACGGTCACCCCTCCACTTT,CASSETGGRSPLHF
.,.,TRBV7-3,TRBJ2-5,TGTGCCAGCAGCTTAATGGTCGGAGAGACCCAGTACTTC,CASSLMVGETQYF
.,.,TRBV5-1,TRBJ1-1,TGCGCCAGCAGGTCGGGACTTACGAACACTGAAGCTTTCTTT,CASRSGLTNTEAFF
.,.,TRBV25-1,TRBJ1-3,TGTGCCAGCAGTGAACAGGGGACTGGAAACACCATATATTTT,CASSEQGTGNTIYF
.,TRBD2,TRBV10-3,TRBJ2-7,TGTGCCATCAGTGGCTCTAGCGGGGGCGAGCAGTACTTC,CAISGSSGGEQYF
.,TRBD1,TRBV5-1,TRBJ2-3,TGCGCCAGCAGCCCGGGACAGTCCACAGATACGCAGTATTTT,CASSPGQSTDTQYF
.,.,TRBV11-2,TRBJ1-4,TGTGCCAGCAGCTCCCCTGGGGAGAGTGAAAAACTGTTTTTT,CASSSPGESEKLFF
.,.,TRBV10-3,TRBJ2-2,TGTGCCATCAGTGAGAGTTCGGCCGGGGAGCTGTTTTTT,CAISESSAGELFF
.,.,TRBV27,TRBJ1-2,TGTGCCAGCAGTCCCTTGGACAGTAACTATGGCTACACCTTC,CASSPLDSNYGYTF
.,TRBD1,TRBV9,TRBJ2-1,TGTGCCAGTGGGCGGACAGGAGCCAATGAGCAGTTCTTC,CASGRTGANEQFF
.,TRBD2,TRBV25-1,TRBJ2-5,TGTGCCAGCAGTGATGGACTAGCGGGAGAGACCCAGTACTTC,CASSDGLAGETQYF
.,.,TRBV12-3/TRBV12-4,TRBJ1-6,TGTGCCAGCAGTTTGGCGGTTAATTCACCCCTCCACTTT,CASSLAVNSPLHF
.,.,TRBV2,TRBJ1-1,TGTGCCAGCAGTTCGGACAGATTGAACACTGAAGCTTTCTTT,CASSSDRLNTEAFF
.,.,TRBV30,TRBJ1-5,TGTGCCTGGAGTGCGATTCCGGGTCAGCCCCAGCATTTT,CAWSAIPGQPQHF
.,TRBD2,TRBV3-1/TRBV3-2,TRBJ2-2,TGTGCCAGCAGCCATTTAGCGGGGGGCTCTACCGGGGAGCTGTTTTTT,CASSHLAGGSTGELFF
.,.,TRBV27,TRBJ2-7,TGTGCCAGCAGTTTATCGGGCGCAGTCACCTCCTACGAGCAGTACTTC,CASSLSGAVTSYEQYF
.,TRBD2,TRBV7-9,TRBJ2-1,TGTGCCAGCAGCTTAGACCCGGGACTAGCTCCTTTTGAGCAGTTCTTC,CASSLDPGLAPFEQFF
.,TRBD1,TRBV6-5,TRBJ1-3,TGTGCCAGCAGAGGGACAGGGGCTGGAAACACCATATATTTT,CASRGTGAGNTIYF
.,.,TRBV18,TRBJ1-1,TGTGCCAGCTCACCGGGGGGGGAGACTGAAGCTTTCTTT,CASSPGGETEAFF
.,.,TRBV18,TRBJ1-1,TGTGCCTGCTCACCTACCTTGGACAGTCTCAACACTGAAGCTTTCTTT,CACSPTLDSLNTEAFF
few,.,TRBV6-4,TRBJ1-2,TGTGCCAGTTCGCCGGGAGAGACTTATGGCTACACCTTC,CASSPGETYGYTF
.,.,TRBV7-2,TRBJ1-1,TGTGCCAGCAGCTATTTACAGGGTAGGAACACTGAAGCTTTCTTT,CASSYLQGRNTEAFF
.,.,TRBV7-9,TRBJ1-2,TGTGCCAGCAGCTATTTAACAGGCAACTCTGGCTACACCTTC,CASSYLTGNSGYTF
.,.,TRBV18,TRBJ2-6,TGTGCCAGCTCACCTCGCGGTCGGAGCTCTGGGGCCAACGTCCTGACTTTC,CASSPRGRSSGANVLTF
.,.,TRBV7-9,TRBJ1-3,TGTGCCAGCGGCAAAGCCAACTCTGGAAACACCATATATTTT,CASGKANSGNTIYF
.,.,TRBV6-5,TRBJ2-1,TGTGCCAGCACCGGGGGAGAGCAGTTCTTC,CASTGGEQFF
.,TRBD2,TRBV5-4,TRBJ2-1,TGTGCCAGCAGCTCCGGGACTAGGACGACTGAGCAGTTCTTC,CASSSGTRTTEQFF
.,.,TRBV3-1/TRBV3-2,TRBJ1-3,TGTGCCAGCCGGAGCAGCGTTCCTAACACCATATATTTT,CASRSSVPNTIYF